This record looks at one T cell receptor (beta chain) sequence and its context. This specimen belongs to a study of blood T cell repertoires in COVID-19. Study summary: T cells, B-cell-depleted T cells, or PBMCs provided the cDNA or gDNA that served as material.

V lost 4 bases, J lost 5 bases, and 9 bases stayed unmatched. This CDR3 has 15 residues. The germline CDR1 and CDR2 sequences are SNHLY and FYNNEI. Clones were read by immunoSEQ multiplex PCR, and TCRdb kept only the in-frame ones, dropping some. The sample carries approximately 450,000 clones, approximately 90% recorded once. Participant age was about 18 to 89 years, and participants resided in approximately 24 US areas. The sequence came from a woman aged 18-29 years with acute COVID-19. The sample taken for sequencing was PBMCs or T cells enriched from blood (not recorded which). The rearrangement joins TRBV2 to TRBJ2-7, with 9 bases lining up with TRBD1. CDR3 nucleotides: TGTGCCAGCAGTGGTCTCCGGGACAGGGTCCACGAGCAGTACTTC. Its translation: CASSGLRDRVHEQYF.